These T cell receptor beta chains were read from a single sample in a study of technical replicates of blood from a handful of donors. Sequencing was performed with immunoSEQ multiplex PCR; in TCRdb, only in-frame clones are kept and a portion is missing. The profile shows 76,000 or so clones, around nine tenths of them singletons. Sequencing was performed on T cells isolated from PBMCs. Receptor source: a human donor in good health. The CDR3 runs from the conserved cysteine through the conserved F or W. D genes are given only for firm matches. Size is stated for part of the rows, as once, few or many counts, or as a class when the clone is expanded.

>TRBV7-3|once|TRBD2|TRBJ2-1
CASSQRGSGGYNEQFF
TGTGCCAGCAGCCAAAGGGGTAGCGGGGGCTACAATGAGCAGTTCTTC
>TRBV30|-|-|TRBJ1-1
CAWRAGGLAFF
TGTGCCTGGAGAGCAGGTGGGCTGGCTTTCTTT
>TRBV5-1|-|TRBD1|TRBJ2-5
CASSLRTGEETQYF
TGCGCCAGCAGCTTGAGGACAGGGGAAGAGACCCAGTACTTC
>TRBV5-1|-|TRBD1|TRBJ2-1
CASSLRWTGEYNEQFF
TGCGCCAGCAGCCTACGTTGGACAGGGGAATACAATGAGCAGTTCTTC
>TRBV15|once|TRBD1|TRBJ1-2
CATSREQGNYGYTF
TGTGCCACCAGCAGGGAACAGGGGAACTATGGCTACACCTTC
>TRBV6-6|-|-|TRBJ1-1
CASIDGGEAFF
TGTGCCAGCATAGACGGAGGTGAAGCTTTCTTT
>TRBV27|-|TRBD1|TRBJ1-4
CASSLRDRFNEKLFF
TGTGCCAGCAGTCTCCGGGACAGATTTAATGAAAAACTGTTTTTT
>TRBV30|-|-|TRBJ1-2
CAWSQDEYEGYTF
TGTGCCTGGAGTCAGGATGAGTACGAGGGCTACACCTTC
>TRBV19|-|TRBD1|TRBJ1-2
CASSRTGALNYGYTF
TGTGCCAGTAGTAGGACAGGGGCCCTTAACTATGGCTACACCTTC
>TRBV30|-|-|TRBJ2-7
CAWARAYEQYF
TGTGCCTGGGCCAGGGCCTACGAGCAGTACTTC
>TRBV6-4|-|TRBD2|TRBJ2-5
CASSVIFLRRGVQETQYF
TGTGCCAGCAGTGTTATATTCCTCCGGCGGGGGGTCCAAGAGACCCAGTACTTC
>TRBV12-5|-|-|TRBJ2-1
CATPTATSSYNEQFF
TGTGCTACACCCACGGCTACTAGCTCCTACAATGAGCAGTTCTTC
>TRBV7-7|-|TRBD1|TRBJ1-3
CASSPGTASGNTIYF
TGTGCTAGCAGCCCCGGGACAGCCTCTGGAAACACCATATATTTT
>TRBV6-6|-|-|TRBJ2-2
CASSYNTGELFF
TGTGCCAGCAGCTATAACACCGGGGAGCTGTTTTTT
>TRBV28|-|TRBD1|TRBJ1-2
CASSSLGQGNLYGYTF
TGTGCCAGCAGTTCTCTCGGACAGGGGAATCTCTATGGCTACACCTTC
>TRBV7-9|-|TRBD2|TRBJ2-7
CASSLQGGAYEQYF
TGTGCCAGCAGCTTGCAGGGAGGGGCCTACGAGCAGTACTTC
>TRBV25-1|-|-|TRBJ2-7
CASSGQALYEQYF
TGTGCCAGCAGTGGACAAGCCTTGTACGAGCAGTACTTC
>TRBV27|once|-|TRBJ2-7
CASSLSRSYEQYF
TGTGCCAGCAGTTTATCCCGTTCCTACGAGCAGTACTTC
>TRBV7-3|-|TRBD1|TRBJ1-1
CASSKESRGQNTEAFF
TGTGCCAGCAGCAAGGAGAGCAGGGGGCAGAACACTGAAGCTTTCTTT
>TRBV6-1|-|-|TRBJ1-2
CASSELGPVYGYTF
TGTGCCAGCAGTGAACTGGGGCCGGTCTATGGCTACACCTTC
>TRBV10-3|-|-|TRBJ1-1
CAISEEGDTEAFF
TGTGCCATCAGTGAGGAGGGGGACACTGAAGCTTTCTTT
>TRBV7-9|-|TRBD1|TRBJ1-3
CASRPRDRVNSGNTIYF
TGTGCCAGTAGGCCCCGGGACAGGGTAAACTCTGGAAACACCATATATTTT
>TRBV11-3|-|TRBD1|TRBJ2-7
CASSLDIGTGGYEQYF
TGTGCCAGCAGCTTAGATATCGGGACAGGGGGCTACGAGCAGTACTTC
>TRBV6-4|-|-|TRBJ1-2
CASSDQRATNYGYTF
TGTGCCAGCAGTGACCAGAGGGCAACCAACTATGGCTACACCTTC
>TRBV19|-|-|TRBJ2-7
CASGHEQYF
TGTGCCAGTGGGCACGAGCAGTACTTC
>TRBV21-1|-|-|TRBJ1-2
CASSTAPRGYGYTF
TGTGCCAGCAGCACTGCTCCTCGGGGGTATGGCTACACCTTC
>TRBV27|-|TRBD1|TRBJ1-2
CASSPGTGGGNTF
TGTGCCAGCAGTCCCGGGACAGGGGGGGGTAACACCTTC
>TRBV9|-|-|TRBJ1-5
CASSGDRCKNQPQHF
TGTGCCAGCAGCGGCGACAGGTGTAAGAATCAGCCCCAGCATTTT
>TRBV4-2|-|TRBD2|TRBJ2-6
CASGGVSGANVLTF
TGTGCCAGCGGGGGGGTCTCTGGGGCCAACGTCCTGACTTTC
>TRBV19|-|-|TRBJ2-7
CASSRELRGEQYF
TGTGCCAGTAGTAGGGAACTCAGGGGCGAGCAGTACTTC
>TRBV19|few|-|TRBJ1-2
CASTDPSGVYGYTF
TGTGCCAGTACCGACCCGTCAGGGGTCTATGGCTACACCTTC
>TRBV19|-|TRBD2|TRBJ2-1
CASSISNSGGANEQFF
TGTGCCAGTAGTATTTCGAATAGCGGGGGGGCAAATGAGCAGTTCTTC
>TRBV6-1|-|-|TRBJ1-4
CASSALFF
TGTGCCAGCAGTGCCTTGTTTTTT
>TRBV6-1|-|-|TRBJ1-5
CASIDDTFSNQPQHF
TGTGCCAGCATCGATGACACCTTTAGCAATCAGCCCCAGCATTTT